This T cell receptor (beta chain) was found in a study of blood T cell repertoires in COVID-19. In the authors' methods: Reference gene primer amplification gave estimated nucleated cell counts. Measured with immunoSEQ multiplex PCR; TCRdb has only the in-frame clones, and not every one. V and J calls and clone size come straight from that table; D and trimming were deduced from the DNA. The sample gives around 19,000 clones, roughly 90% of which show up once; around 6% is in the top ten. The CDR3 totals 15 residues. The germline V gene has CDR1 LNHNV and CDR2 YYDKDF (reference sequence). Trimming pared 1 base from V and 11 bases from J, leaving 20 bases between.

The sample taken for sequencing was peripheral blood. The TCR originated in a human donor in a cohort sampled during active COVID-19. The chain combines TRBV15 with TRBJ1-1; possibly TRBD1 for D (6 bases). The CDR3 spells CATSRGDAGGFSAFF. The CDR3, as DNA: TGTGCCACCAGCAGAGGGGACGCGGGGGGCTTTAGTGCTTTCTTT. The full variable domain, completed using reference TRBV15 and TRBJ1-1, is DAMVIQNPRYQVTQFGKPVTLSCSQTLNHNVMYWYQQKSSQAPKLLFHYYDKDFNNEADTPDNFQSRRPNTSFCFLDIRSPGLGDTAMYLCATSRGDAGGFSAFFGQGTRLTVV.